The rows below give T cell receptor beta chains drawn from one sample of a study of shared clonotypes between healthy human individuals. Measured with immunoSEQ multiplex PCR; TCRdb has only the in-frame clones, and not every one. The table has under 1,100,000 clones, about 70% seen once. The source material was memory CD4+ T cells sorted from blood. These TCRs come from a man younger than 35 in good health. CDR3s include the opening cysteine and the closing phenylalanine or tryptophan. The D gene is left open where the match is weak. Not every row has a clone size; where given, it reads once, few, many or a size class.

D | J | V | size | DNA | CDR3
NA | TRBJ2-5 | TRBV6-1 | NA | TGTGCCAGCGAGCTGTCTGGGGCGGGAGAGACCCAGTACTTC | CASELSGAGETQYF
TRBD1 | TRBJ1-6 | TRBV6-6 | NA | TGTGCCAGCAGGAGGACAGGGGACCCACCCCTCCACTTT | CASRRTGDPPLHF
NA | TRBJ2-7 | TRBV6-6 | NA | TGTGCCAGCAGTTACTCGTCCAGCGAGCAGTACTTC | CASSYSSSEQYF
NA | TRBJ1-3 | TRBV9 | NA | TGTGCCAGCAGCGCACACGTTGGGACTTCTGGAAACACCATATATTTT | CASSAHVGTSGNTIYF
NA | TRBJ1-6 | TRBV5-6 | NA | TGTGCCAGCAGCTTCTATAATTCACCCCTCCACTTT | CASSFYNSPLHF
TRBD2 | TRBJ2-3 | TRBV9 | NA | TGTGCCAGCAGCGTGGGGACTAGCGGGAGGCCCGGCACAGATACGCAGTATTTT | CASSVGTSGRPGTDTQYF
NA | TRBJ1-1 | TRBV7-2 | NA | TGTGCCAGCAGTCAACAGCCAGCCTTTTGGACTGAAGCTTTCTTT | CASSQQPAFWTEAFF
NA | TRBJ1-2 | TRBV19 | NA | TGTGCCAGTAGTGTCTCCGGGGGCGGTGGCTACACCTTC | CASSVSGGGGYTF
TRBD2 | TRBJ2-7 | TRBV5-4 | NA | TGTGCCAGCAGCTTAGCGGGAGTCGACGAGCAGTACTTC | CASSLAGVDEQYF
NA | TRBJ2-1 | TRBV11-2 | NA | TGTGCCAGCAGCTCCCAAAGAGCCGGCGGAGTTAATGAGCAGTTCTTC | CASSSQRAGGVNEQFF
NA | TRBJ2-1 | TRBV7-8 | NA | TGTGCCAGCAGCATCCGACAGCCCAATGAGCAGTTCTTC | CASSIRQPNEQFF
NA | TRBJ1-3 | TRBV7-6 | NA | TGTGCCAGCAGCTTAGCGTCGACAGGCGCTGGAAACACCATATATTTT | CASSLASTGAGNTIYF
TRBD1 | TRBJ1-1 | TRBV16 | NA | TGTGCCAGCAGCCCTCAAGGACAGGGGAACACTGAAGCTTTCTTT | CASSPQGQGNTEAFF
NA | TRBJ2-7 | TRBV9 | NA | TGTGCCAGCAGCGTAGGAGGGGGACCTACCTACGAGCAGTACTTC | CASSVGGGPTYEQYF
TRBD1 | TRBJ2-4 | TRBV5-1 | many | TGCGCCAGCAGCTTGGGCCCCGGACAGGGCATTCAGTACTTC | CASSLGPGQGIQYF
NA | TRBJ1-3 | TRBV5-5 | NA | TGTGCCAGCAGCTTGGGGAAATCCTCTGGAAACACCATATATTTT | CASSLGKSSGNTIYF
TRBD1 | TRBJ1-1 | TRBV10-3 | NA | TGTGCCATCAGTGACCGGGACAGGGGGTCGGTCACTGAAGCTTTCTTT | CAISDRDRGSVTEAFF